This T cell receptor (beta chain) was identified during a study of blood T cell repertoires in COVID-19. Study as a whole: COVID-19 samples from acute and convalescent phases originated in the United States, Italy and Spain. T cells, B-cell-depleted T cells, or PBMCs provided the cDNA or gDNA that served as material.

In the source study's methods: Estimation of nucleated cell counts was performed using reference gene primer amplification. Assay: immunoSEQ multiplex PCR; the TCRdb copy retains only in-frame clones and omits some. Clone size and the V and J calls come from that table; the DNA yielded D and trimming. The sample contains under 200,000 clones, more than 70% of which appear only once. Sequencing was done on a sample of peripheral blood. This TCR derives from a man aged 40-50 years with active or convalescent COVID-19.

The CDR3 region is CAISPDRGLNQPQHF. CDR3 nucleotides: TGTGCCATCAGCCCCGACAGGGGTCTCAATCAGCCCCAGCATTTT. The chain carries TRBV10-3 and TRBJ1-5; 8 bases line up with TRBD1. The CDR3 consists of 15 residues. In germline, CDR1 is ENHRY, CDR2 SYGVKD. Losses at the gene ends were 6 bases for V and 3 bases for J; bases not matched to a gene: 7.